This T cell receptor (beta chain) is from a study of cytomegalovirus exposure and HLA in healthy donors. Points from the study as a whole: Relative to equally common others, HLA-associated TCR beta chains showed greater clonal expansion in a later analysis. CMV serostatus was the sole immune exposure information available. Analysis performed later found more than 15,000 TCR beta sequences associated with HLA alleles at 0.05 false discovery rate. Later work found most CMV-associated TCR beta chains apparently HLA-restricted.

PCR was performed using 60 Vbeta and 13 Jbeta primers. Method: immunoSEQ multiplex PCR; TCRdb's copy keeps in-frame clones and lacks some. This sample has 150,000 to 200,000 clones, with more than 65% found just once. Judged by abundance, this clone is medium-sized. Antigen: not known. At the DNA level, this CDR3 is encoded by other sequences in the same sample as well. This CDR3 is 12 amino acids long. In germline, CDR1 is SQVTM, CDR2 ANQGSEA. Trimming took 7 bases from V and 1 from J, leaving 10 bases between them. Sequencing was done on a sample of PBMCs. This TCR was recovered from a man between 50 and 59 years old in good health and CMV-seropositive. This chain connects TRBV29-1 to TRBJ1-1; D is unclear. The CDR3 sequence: CSARTENTEAFF. CDR3 in DNA: TGCAGCGCCCGAACAGAGAACACTGAAGCTTTCTTT.